The 26 T cell receptor beta chains below were found in one sample sequenced in a study of OX40 agonist ivuxolimab in advanced cancers. TCRdb keeps only in-frame clones here, not all; method: immunoSEQ multiplex PCR. In the table there are approximately 35,000 clones, 92% of which are singletons. This material consisted of CD4+ or CD8+ T cells sorted from blood, taken in a trial of the OX40 agonist ivuxolimab. The origin of the receptors is an adult with an advanced solid tumor such as melanoma, head and neck, liver or kidney cancer.

This rearrangement joins TRBV7-2 to TRBJ2-7, with TRBD1 matching over 8 bases. The germline V gene has CDR1 SGHTA and CDR2 FQGNSA. CDR3 length equals 15 residues. Losses at the gene ends were 2 bases for V and 2 bases for J; bases not matched to a gene: 5. CDR3 in DNA: TGTGCCAGCAGCTTATCCGGGACAGGTGCCTACGAGCAGTACTTC. It is translated as CASSLSGTGAYEQYF.

V usage is TRBV15 and J usage is TRBJ1-1; D not resolved. The germline V gene has CDR1 LNHNV and CDR2 YYDKDF (reference sequence). V lost 1 base and J lost 4, with 10 bases in between. The length of the CDR3 is 14 residues. The CDR3 reads CATSRGRGSTEAFF. The CDR3 DNA is TGTGCCACCAGCAGAGGTCGGGGAAGCACTGAAGCTTTCTTT.

The genes are TRBV29-1 and TRBJ2-7, with D perhaps TRBD1 (6 bases). V was pared by 0 bases and J by 2 bases, with 11 bases between. The CDR3 covers 14 residues. Germline V CDR1 and CDR2: SQVTM, ANQGSEA. CDR3 protein: CSVEDGRGAYEQYF. CDR3 nucleotides: TGCAGCGTTGAAGACGGCAGGGGTGCCTACGAGCAGTACTTC.

V usage is TRBV4-3 and J usage is TRBJ2-1, with 11 bases identical to TRBD2. Germline lookup yields CDR1 LGHNA and CDR2 YSLEER. This CDR3 is built from 15 residues. V trimming: 0 bases; J trimming: 9 bases; junction bases outside the gene matches: 4. CDR3 region: CASSQDSLAGGEQFF. CDR3 nucleotides: TGCGCCAGCAGCCAAGATAGCCTAGCGGGAGGTGAGCAGTTCTTC.

V usage is TRBV4-3 and J usage is TRBJ2-7, with D perhaps assigned TRBD1 or TRBD2 (5 bases each). Trimming stripped 2 bases from V and 7 bases from J, with 18 bases between. This CDR3 has 15 amino acids. The germline V gene has CDR1 LGHNA and CDR2 YSLEER. CDR3 sequence reads: CASSQSPGRSLEQYF. CDR3 sequence (DNA): TGCGCCAGCAGCCAATCTCCGGGACGGTCCCTGGAGCAGTACTTC.

The chain is built from TRBV21-1 and TRBJ1-1. TRBV21-1 is designated a pseudogene. The CDR3 covers 11 residues. CDR3 sequence: CASSRDTEAFF. The CDR3, as DNA: TGTGCCAGCAGCAGGGACACTGAAGCTTTCTTT.

This clone was observed a single time. This sequence joins TRBV6-6 and TRBJ2-3, with TRBD2 matching 7 bases. Germline assignment: CDR1 MNHNY and CDR2 SVGAGI (reference sequence). Losses at the gene ends were 7 bases for V and 3 bases for J; bases not matched to a gene: 7. The CDR3 covers 14 residues. DNA of the CDR3: TGTGCCAGCAAGGGAGGGATCGATACAGATACGCAGTATTTT. Amino acids: CASKGGIDTDTQYF.

The V call is TRBV27, the J call TRBJ2-2; a possible D gene is TRBD2 (6 bases). CDR3 length equals 16 residues. CDR1 is MNHEY and CDR2 is SMNVEV in the germline V gene (reference sequence). Trimming took 6 bases from V and 0 from J, leaving 14 bases between them. CDR3 bases: TGTGCCAGCAGCGTATTGGGGGGAGCGAACACCGGGGAGCTGTTTTTT. Its protein product is CASSVLGGANTGELFF.

The CDR3 DNA follows: TGTGCCAGCACCTCTGGGACTACCCCACGGGAGCAGTACTTC. Its translation is CASTSGTTPREQYF. The rearrangement links TRBV7-8 to TRBJ2-7; 7 bases fit TRBD2. V lost 7 bases and J lost 7; bases outside the gene matches: 13. CDR1 SGHVS and CDR2 FQNEAQ come from the germline V gene. The length of the CDR3 is 14 residues.

This clone has just one count. The junction differs from germline at one of its ends, possibly a read error. V usage is TRBV11-2 and J usage is TRBJ1-2; 7 positions agree with TRBD1. CDR3 size: 13 residues. CDR1 is SGHAT and CDR2 is FQNNGV in the germline V gene. The CDR3 protein is CASSLGGPGQSNF. The CDR3 DNA reads as TGTGCCAGCAGCTTAGGGGGACCGGGACAGTCCAACTTC.

The chain combines TRBV6-6 with TRBJ2-1; 9 nucleotides line up with TRBD2. V was pared by 5 bases and J by 6 bases, with 8 bases of the junction left unmatched. CDR1 and CDR2 (germline): MNHNY, SVGAGI (reference sequence). The length of the CDR3 is 15 residues. The chain's CDR3 is CASSITGTSLNEQFF. CDR3 bases: TGTGCCAGCAGTATAACCGGGACTAGCCTCAATGAGCAGTTCTTC.

This clone is medium-sized. The V and J genes are TRBV2 and TRBJ1-5; D perhaps matches TRBD1 (5 bases). V gave up 6 bases and J gave up 8 bases, with 14 bases separating them. Germline loops: CDR1 SNHLY, CDR2 FYNNEI. CDR3 size: 13 residues. CDR3 bases: TGTGCCAGCAGGTCCCAGGGTCTGGAGCCCCAGCATTTT. Encoded protein: CASRSQGLEPQHF.

This chain joins TRBV10-3 and TRBJ2-1; possibly TRBD1 for D (6 bases). The CDR3 loop spans 12 amino acids. Germline V gene data show CDR1 as ENHRY and CDR2 as SYGVKD. Trimming pared 5 bases from V and 10 bases from J, leaving 12 bases between. In DNA, the CDR3 is TGTGCCATCAGTTTCGGTGACAGGGAGCAGTTCTTC. Translation: CAISFGDREQFF.

V usage is TRBV15 and J usage is TRBJ2-7; 9 bases fit TRBD2. Germline CDR1 is LNHNV and CDR2 is YYDKDF (reference sequence). V trimming: 0 bases; J trimming: 7 bases; junction bases outside the gene matches: 7. The CDR3 contains 15 residues. DNA for the CDR3: TGTGCCACCAGCAGAGATCTAGCGGGAATAAGGGAGCAGTACTTC. Amino acid sequence: CATSRDLAGIREQYF. The complete variable domain, with remaining parts taken from reference TRBV15 and TRBJ2-7, reads DAMVIQNPRYQVTQFGKPVTLSCSQTLNHNVMYWYQQKSSQAPKLLFHYYDKDFNNEADTPDNFQSRRPNTSFCFLDIRSPGLGDTAMYLCATSRDLAGIREQYFGPGTRLTVT.

This sequence joins TRBV11-1 and TRBJ2-1, with 7 bases lining up with TRBD1. CDR3 length: 17 amino acids. Germline V gives CDR1 SGHAT, CDR2 FQDESV (reference sequence). Trimming took 4 bases from V and 2 from J; bases not matched to a gene: 11. CDR3 sequence: CASSSIQKGTAYNEQFF. DNA of the CDR3: TGTGCCAGCAGCTCGATCCAAAAGGGGACAGCCTACAATGAGCAGTTCTTC.

The chain is built from TRBV27 and TRBJ2-1; D is unresolved. This CDR3 region has 15 residues. Germline V gives CDR1 MNHEY, CDR2 SMNVEV (reference sequence). V lost 5 bases and J 1 base, leaving 12 bases between the germline ends. The CDR3 DNA reads as TGTGCCAGCAGTCCCGTTTATTGGTCCTACAATGAGCAGTTCTTC. It is translated as CASSPVYWSYNEQFF.

The V gene is TRBV11-2, the J gene TRBJ1-5; D is unclear. The CDR3 has 12 residues. The germline V gene has CDR1 SGHAT and CDR2 FQNNGV. Trimming pared 5 bases from V and 3 bases from J, leaving 5 bases between. Here the CDR3 reads CASSVDNQPQHF. The CDR3 bases are TGTGCCAGCAGCGTGGACAATCAGCCCCAGCATTTT.

J is TRBJ2-5 and V is TRBV4-1, with no clear D. The tail of the sequence fits TRBJ2-7 better, so the J call may be wrong. CDR1 and CDR2 (germline): MGHRA, YSYEKL. The CDR3 is 11 amino acids. CDR3 sequence reads: CASRGQYEQYF. Written as DNA, the CDR3 is TGCGCCAGCAGGGGCCAGTACGAGCAGTACTTC.

The CDR3 sequence: CAGDRVVAGSSYNEQFF. The CDR3 DNA follows: TGTGCCGGAGACAGGGTTGTAGCGGGATCCTCCTACAATGAGCAGTTCTTC. The V call is TRBV7-9, the J call TRBJ2-1; a possible D gene is TRBD2 (8 bases). Germline V lookup: CDR1 SEHNR, CDR2 FQNEAQ (reference sequence). This CDR3 spans 17 amino acids. Deletions cut 11 bases from V and 0 bases from J, with 23 bases between.

Points on this clone: The sample has other DNA sequences that encode this CDR3 too. The J gene is TRBJ2-1, the V gene TRBV27, with 11 bases fitting TRBD2. J lost 4 bases, V lost 6 bases, and 5 bases had no gene match. Germline lookup yields CDR1 MNHEY and CDR2 SMNVEV (reference sequence). This CDR3 spans 15 amino acids. The CDR3 sequence is CASSPGTSGYNEQFF. CDR3 DNA: TGTGCCAGCAGCCCCGGGACTAGCGGTTACAATGAGCAGTTCTTC.

The J gene is TRBJ2-3, the V gene TRBV13; 11 nucleotides align to TRBD2. J lost 8 bases, V lost 1 base, and 5 bases had no gene match. This CDR3 is built from 15 residues. From germline, CDR1 is PRHDT and CDR2 FYEKMQ (reference sequence). The DNA of the CDR3 is TGTGCCAGCAGCTTAGCACTAGCGGGAGTTGGTACGCAGTATTTT. Amino acid sequence: CASSLALAGVGTQYF.

The chain links TRBV4-3 to TRBJ2-2; 12 bases line up with TRBD2. V lost 5 bases and J lost 4; bases outside the gene matches: 5. Germline V CDR1 and CDR2: LGHNA, YSLEER. This CDR3 has 16 amino acids. The CDR3 here is CASSLLAGGGTGELFF. CDR3 DNA: TGCGCCAGCAGCTTACTAGCGGGAGGAGGCACCGGGGAGCTGTTTTTT.

This clone appeared once. The V call is TRBV28, the J call TRBJ1-1; no reliable D call. Trimming took off 3 bases at V and 2 bases at J, with 4 bases between the two ends. Germline V gene data show CDR1 as MDHEN and CDR2 as SYDVKM. The CDR3 runs to 12 residues. CDR3 sequence reads: CASSLVNTEAFF. CDR3 DNA: TGTGCCAGCAGTTTGGTAAACACTGAAGCTTTCTTT.

The V call is TRBV10-1, the J call TRBJ2-1; D uncertain. V lost 3 bases and J 4 bases, leaving 4 bases between the germline ends. Germline values: CDR1 WNHNN, CDR2 SYGVQD (reference sequence). The CDR3 is made up of 12 amino acids. The CDR3 nucleotides are TGCGCCAGCAGTGACGGATACAATGAGCAGTTCTTC. This encodes CASSDGYNEQFF.

The V gene is TRBV7-2, the J gene TRBJ1-5, with D unresolved. The CDR3 is made up of 15 amino acids. V dropped 5 bases and J dropped 11 bases, with 22 bases sitting between them. CDR1 and CDR2 (germline): SGHTA, FQGNSA. The CDR3 DNA reads TGTGCCAGCAGCACCCGAGAGGACGATATAAGGACCCAGCATTTT. Its protein is CASSTREDDIRTQHF.

This clone came up a few times. The rearrangement joins TRBV19 to TRBJ2-7; perhaps TRBD1 as D (6 bases). V was clipped by 6 bases and J by 3 bases, with 12 bases between them. This CDR3 is 13 amino acids long. The germline gives CDR1 LNHDA, CDR2 SQIVND (reference sequence). CDR3 DNA: TGTGCCAGTAGCCCGGGACACAGCTACGAGCAGTACTTC. It codes for CASSPGHSYEQYF.